This TCR beta chain was obtained from a study of immune cell composition in non-small cell lung cancer. Study as a whole: Lung adenocarcinoma or squamous carcinoma made up most tumours. Findings and caveats of the study: Lung adenocarcinomas had lower top 10 clone scores and clonality than squamous tumours. Tumour-associated clones >0.5% occurred in about a third of adenocarcinomas, about three quarters of squamous.

Worth noting for this clone: Its antigen is unidentified.

CDR1 is LNHDA, CDR2 SQIVND, per germline (reference sequence). The CDR3 covers 16 residues. The trim removed 4 bases at V and 7 bases at J, leaving 10 bases unmatched. The assay was immunoSEQ multiplex PCR, and TCRdb's table has in-frame clones only and misses some. The profile shows about 2,000 clones, around 75% of them singletons. The gene calls are TRBV19 and TRBJ2-1; 10 nucleotides line up with TRBD2. The receptor was derived from a human donor with non-small cell lung cancer. Sequences were obtained from lung tumor tissue. CDR3 in amino acids: CASSTLAGGPRNEQFF. In DNA, the CDR3 is TGTGCCAGTAGTACTTTAGCGGGGGGACCTAGGAATGAGCAGTTCTTC.